The rows below give T cell receptor beta chains drawn from one sample of a study of blood T cell repertoires in COVID-19. Method: immunoSEQ multiplex PCR; TCRdb's copy keeps in-frame clones and lacks some. The sample consists of roughly 170,000 clones, approximately 87% of them appearing once. The sample taken for sequencing was peripheral blood. The origin of the receptors is a woman in her 70s with COVID-19, enrolled during active disease. Both conserved end residues are part of each CDR3.

j_call,v_call,cdr3_aa
TRBJ2-2,TRBV9,CASTSTSFGGELFF
TRBJ2-7,TRBV7-3,CASSINRAGEQYF
TRBJ2-1,TRBV4-2,CASSQEGLAPYNEQFF
TRBJ2-7,TRBV6-2/TRBV6-3,CASSFRGRSYEQYF
TRBJ2-3,TRBV5-1,CASSLATSGSAADTQYF
TRBJ1-1,TRBV30,CAWTGRVNTEAFF
TRBJ2-5,TRBV2,CASTSGTGETQYF
TRBJ2-5,TRBV14,CASSQDRGAGGIFQETQYF
TRBJ2-7,TRBV4-3,CASSHRDRETYEQYF
TRBJ2-7,TRBV5-1,CASSLGTGYYEQYF
TRBJ1-1,TRBV3-1/TRBV3-2,CASSHDRGKDSEAFF
TRBJ1-2,TRBV19,CASSSRQVNYGYTF
TRBJ2-2,TRBV19,CASSGTGELFF
TRBJ2-7,TRBV19,CASSIQGTVVYEQYF
TRBJ2-1,TRBV19,CASSIRAGLYNEQFF
TRBJ1-6,TRBV5-4,CASSIRRDNSPLHF
TRBJ1-1,TRBV4-1,CASSQDFQSNTEAFF
TRBJ2-1,TRBV3-1/TRBV3-2,CASSQNPPGTSNEQFF
TRBJ2-7,TRBV11-3,CASSLVAGGVQYF
TRBJ2-1,TRBV5-1,CASSFTSGDYNEQFF
TRBJ2-7,TRBV28,CASSLSWQSYEQYF
TRBJ2-2,TRBV19,CASRGGQGASGELFF
TRBJ2-1,TRBV7-2,CASSLFGVAGNNEQFF
TRBJ2-7,TRBV4-2,CASSLQQGNVYEQYF
TRBJ2-3,TRBV5-6,CASSFAGGADTQYF
TRBJ1-6,TRBV7-3,CASSLTPGQDSPLHF
TRBJ2-1,TRBV3-1/TRBV3-2,CASSQSPGQGQFF
TRBJ2-7,TRBV11-3,CASSLFRDSYEQYF
TRBJ2-7,TRBV5-1,CASSLAGTGEFEQYF
TRBJ1-5,TRBV5-1,CASSLIGGSNQPQHF
TRBJ2-3,TRBV10-2,CASRDRSSTDTQYF
TRBJ2-3,TRBV7-3,CASSRESLAPDTQYF